The rows below give T cell receptor beta chains drawn from one sample of a study of a mutant IDH1 vaccine in newly diagnosed glioma. Sequenced by immunoSEQ multiplex PCR; TCRdb stores in-frame clones only, minus some. The table shows about 34,000 clones, with around 83% occurring only once. This specimen consisted of peripheral blood mononuclear cells (PBMCs), obtained from a glioma patient treated with radiotherapy, temozolomide or both. The receptors come from a man aged 50-60 years with glioma. Some clones in this sample may be carry-over from other donors' samples. Each CDR3 is given with its conserved first and last residue. Each record gives: J gene, V gene, D gene, clone size, CDR3 protein, CDR3 DNA. The D gene is left open where the match is weak. Some rows mark clone size as missing; the rest say once, few, many or name a class of expanded clone.

j_gene: TRBJ1-1
v_gene: TRBV7-8
d_gene: -
abundance: -
CDR3aa: CATRRGRTEAFF
CDR3nt: TGTGCCACTAGGCGGGGACGGACTGAAGCTTTCTTT

j_gene: TRBJ1-1
v_gene: TRBV10-1
d_gene: TRBD1
abundance: few
CDR3aa: CASNEDRKGTEAFF
CDR3nt: TGCGCCAGCAACGAGGACAGGAAAGGGACTGAAGCTTTCTTT

j_gene: TRBJ2-1
v_gene: TRBV7-9
d_gene: -
abundance: -
CDR3aa: CASSLVYGVSSYNEQFF
CDR3nt: TGTGCCAGCAGCTTAGTGTACGGTGTGAGCTCCTACAATGAGCAGTTCTTC

j_gene: TRBJ1-1
v_gene: TRBV29-1
d_gene: -
abundance: -
CDR3aa: CSVGRGGAFF
CDR3nt: TGCAGCGTTGGTCGGGGAGGCGCTTTCTTT

j_gene: TRBJ2-1
v_gene: TRBV5-1
d_gene: -
abundance: -
CDR3aa: CASSLVLGRTNEQFF
CDR3nt: TGCGCCAGCAGCTTGGTACTAGGAAGAACGAATGAGCAGTTCTTC

j_gene: TRBJ1-1
v_gene: TRBV5-1
d_gene: -
abundance: -
CDR3aa: CASNPLGDTEAFF
CDR3nt: TGCGCCAGCAACCCCTTGGGGGACACTGAAGCTTTCTTT

j_gene: TRBJ2-1
v_gene: TRBV19
d_gene: -
abundance: -
CDR3aa: CASSTLAISYNEQFF
CDR3nt: TGTGCCAGTAGCACACTAGCCATCTCCTACAATGAGCAGTTCTTC

j_gene: TRBJ2-1
v_gene: TRBV7-9
d_gene: -
abundance: -
CDR3aa: CASSGSHEQFF
CDR3nt: TGTGCCAGCAGCGGGTCCCATGAGCAGTTCTTC

j_gene: TRBJ1-1
v_gene: TRBV9
d_gene: TRBD1
abundance: -
CDR3aa: CASSDTGTGSPEAFF
CDR3nt: TGTGCCAGCAGCGATACCGGGACAGGGAGCCCTGAAGCTTTCTTT

j_gene: TRBJ1-1
v_gene: TRBV18
d_gene: -
abundance: -
CDR3aa: CASSPPSIRNGEAFF
CDR3nt: TGTGCCAGCTCACCTCCGTCGATTAGAAATGGTGAAGCTTTCTTT

j_gene: TRBJ1-2
v_gene: TRBV6-5
d_gene: TRBD1
abundance: -
CDR3aa: CASSSGTGSYGYTF
CDR3nt: TGTGCCAGCAGTTCCGGGACAGGATCCTATGGCTACACCTTC

j_gene: TRBJ2-2
v_gene: TRBV27
d_gene: TRBD1
abundance: -
CDR3aa: CASSLTIPGQGWTGELFF
CDR3nt: TGTGCCAGCAGTTTAACTATACCGGGACAGGGATGGACCGGGGAGCTGTTTTTT

j_gene: TRBJ1-2
v_gene: TRBV5-8
d_gene: -
abundance: -
CDR3aa: CASSYGEVGGYTF
CDR3nt: TGTGCCAGCAGCTACGGAGAAGTGGGTGGCTACACCTTC

j_gene: TRBJ2-3
v_gene: TRBV10-2
d_gene: -
abundance: -
CDR3aa: CASSEFSGTDTQYF
CDR3nt: TGCGCCAGCAGTGAGTTTAGCGGCACAGATACGCAGTATTTT

j_gene: TRBJ1-5
v_gene: TRBV25-1
d_gene: TRBD1
abundance: -
CDR3aa: CASSRTGGSNQPQHF
CDR3nt: TGTGCCAGCAGTAGGACAGGGGGTAGCAATCAGCCCCAGCATTTT

j_gene: TRBJ1-6
v_gene: TRBV25-1
d_gene: -
abundance: -
CDR3aa: CASPRGTNSPLHF
CDR3nt: TGTGCCAGCCCCCGGGGGACCAATTCACCCCTCCACTTT

j_gene: TRBJ1-2
v_gene: TRBV5-4
d_gene: -
abundance: -
CDR3aa: CASSDTPPVGTNYGYTF
CDR3nt: TGTGCCAGCAGCGACACCCCGCCCGTGGGGACGAACTATGGCTACACCTTC

j_gene: TRBJ2-2
v_gene: TRBV6-1
d_gene: -
abundance: -
CDR3aa: CASSRLSGSTGELFF
CDR3nt: TGTGCCAGCAGCCGACTCTCCGGGAGCACCGGGGAGCTGTTTTTT

j_gene: TRBJ2-7
v_gene: TRBV10-3
d_gene: TRBD1
abundance: -
CDR3aa: CAISEGQVLYEQYF
CDR3nt: TGTGCCATCAGTGAGGGACAGGTGCTTTACGAGCAGTACTTC

j_gene: TRBJ2-2
v_gene: TRBV5-4
d_gene: TRBD2
abundance: -
CDR3aa: CASSSGGPYGRTGELFF
CDR3nt: TGTGCCAGCAGCTCGGGAGGGCCTTATGGGCGCACCGGGGAGCTGTTTTTT

j_gene: TRBJ2-7
v_gene: TRBV28
d_gene: -
abundance: -
CDR3aa: CASSPTISQQPLDRPTYEQYF
CDR3nt: TGTGCCAGCAGTCCAACGATTTCCCAACAACCCTTAGACAGACCTACCTACGAGCAGTACTTC

j_gene: TRBJ2-1
v_gene: TRBV4-2
d_gene: TRBD1
abundance: -
CDR3aa: CASSPVGQNNEQFF
CDR3nt: TGTGCCAGCAGCCCCGTGGGACAGAACAATGAGCAGTTCTTC

j_gene: TRBJ2-3
v_gene: TRBV5-1
d_gene: -
abundance: -
CDR3aa: CASSLRLNTDTQYF
CDR3nt: TGCGCCAGCAGCTTGAGGCTAAACACAGATACGCAGTATTTT

j_gene: TRBJ2-2
v_gene: TRBV7-2
d_gene: -
abundance: few
CDR3aa: CASSRLGGNTGELFF
CDR3nt: TGTGCCAGCAGCAGACTCGGGGGGAACACCGGGGAGCTGTTTTTT

j_gene: TRBJ2-7
v_gene: TRBV2
d_gene: TRBD1
abundance: -
CDR3aa: CATKSGQGAEEQYF
CDR3nt: TGTGCCACCAAATCAGGACAGGGGGCTGAAGAGCAGTACTTC

j_gene: TRBJ1-6
v_gene: TRBV7-9
d_gene: TRBD1
abundance: -
CDR3aa: CASSKTGGTGTLHF
CDR3nt: TGTGCCAGCAGCAAGACAGGGGGCACCGGAACCCTCCACTTT

j_gene: TRBJ2-5
v_gene: TRBV6-5
d_gene: -
abundance: -
CDR3aa: CASRPGRFQETQYF
CDR3nt: TGTGCCAGCAGACCCGGCAGGTTCCAAGAGACCCAGTACTTC

j_gene: TRBJ2-3
v_gene: TRBV11-3
d_gene: -
abundance: -
CDR3aa: CASSQTRADTQYF
CDR3nt: TGTGCCAGCAGCCAGACCCGGGCAGATACGCAGTATTTT